Below, one T cell receptor (beta chain) is given with its context. The sample originates from a study of blood T cell repertoires in COVID-19. Across the whole study: The United States, Italy and Spain provided the acute and convalescent COVID-19 samples. T cells, B-cell-depleted T cells, or PBMCs provided the cDNA or gDNA that served as material.

The CDR3 sequence is 14 residues long. The trim removed 9 bases at V and 4 bases at J, leaving 10 bases unmatched. CDR1 and CDR2 (germline): SEHNR, FQNEAQ (reference sequence). Authors' data handling: Estimation of nucleated cell counts was performed using reference gene primer amplification. Using immunoSEQ multiplex PCR, the repertoire was profiled, and TCRdb retains in-frame clones only, with some absent. That table supplies the V and J calls and clone size; D and trimming were determined from the DNA. The data show some 64,000 clones, with 70% to 90% seen just once and over 3% held by the top ten.

Sequencing used peripheral blood. The chain recombines TRBV7-9 with TRBJ1-2; 8 nucleotides match TRBD1. This receptor was taken from a man aged 70-80 years with acute or convalescent COVID-19. The CDR3 spells CASSRTGTVYGYTF. CDR3 sequence (DNA): TGTGCCAGTTCGAGGACAGGGACGGTCTATGGCTACACCTTC.